Shown below are 23 T cell receptor beta chains from a single sample sequenced in a study of cytomegalovirus exposure and HLA in healthy donors. It was with 60 Vbeta and 13 Jbeta primers that the PCR ran. Some clones are missing from TCRdb's copy, which holds only in-frame ones; the method was immunoSEQ multiplex PCR. The table lists 130,000 or so clones, about 80% of them singletons, with about 1.8% in the top ten. Material: PBMCs. These receptor sequences come from a man between 18 and 35 years old in good health and CMV-seronegative.

This clone was recorded a few times. The chain uses TRBV11-3 and TRBJ2-3; D is perhaps TRBD2 (6 bases). The CDR3 spans 15 residues. The V gene's germline CDR1 is SGHNT and CDR2 YENEEA. V was cut by 1 base and J by 2 bases, with 10 bases left in between. CDR3 residues: CASSLGRDFTDTQYF. CDR3 nucleotides: TGTGCCAGCAGCTTAGGCCGGGACTTCACAGATACGCAGTATTTT. The full variable domain, rest sourced from reference TRBV11-3 and TRBJ2-3, is EAGVVQSPRYKIIEKKQPVAFWCNPISGHNTLYWYLQNLGQGPELLIRYENEEAVDDSQLPKDRFSAERLKGVDSTLKIQPAELGDSAVYLCASSLGRDFTDTQYFGPGTRLTVL.

This rearrangement joins TRBV13 to TRBJ2-7; 9 bases map to TRBD1. This CDR3 region has 15 residues. V lost 5 bases to trimming and J lost 3 bases; unmatched junction nucleotides: 8. Germline lookup yields CDR1 PRHDT and CDR2 FYEKMQ (reference sequence). The CDR3 sequence: CASSTVGQGIYEQYF. In DNA form, the CDR3 reads TGTGCCAGCAGCACAGTGGGACAGGGTATCTACGAGCAGTACTTC.

The genes are TRBV6-5 and TRBJ1-1, with D perhaps TRBD1 (6 bases). Trimming removed 6 bases at V and 0 bases at J, with 14 bases between. The germline V gene encodes CDR1 MNHEY and CDR2 SVGAGI. There are 15 residues in the CDR3. For the CDR3, the DNA is TGTGCCAGCAGCCGGACAGTGCACATGAACACTGAAGCTTTCTTT. Translation gives CASSRTVHMNTEAFF.

The chain's CDR3 is CASSVGGPQEGEQYF. The CDR3 region has the DNA TGTGCCAGCAGCGTAGGGGGACCCCAGGAGGGTGAGCAGTACTTC. This chain uses TRBV9 with TRBJ2-7, with D perhaps matching TRBD2 (6 bases). Germline V gives CDR1 SGDLS, CDR2 YYNGEE. V was trimmed by 0 bases and J by 7 bases, leaving 17 bases between them. This CDR3 has 15 amino acids.

CDR3 in DNA: TGTGCTAGTGGTTTAGAGACAGGGGGGTGGGAGACCCAGTACTTC. Its protein is CASGLETGGWETQYF. The chain couples TRBV12-5 to TRBJ2-5; 9 bases match TRBD1. The CDR3 spans 15 residues. Germline V gene sequence: CDR1 LGHNT, CDR2 FRNRAP. V shed 3 bases and J 5 bases; nucleotides not matched to a gene: 7.

The rearrangement links TRBV9 to TRBJ2-1, with TRBD2 identical over 8 bases. The CDR3 consists of 15 residues. With V trimmed by 1 base and J by 6 bases, 6 bases remained unmatched. From germline, CDR1 is SGDLS and CDR2 YYNGEE. The CDR3 DNA reads TGTGCCAGCAGCGTACCCACGGGGGGGCCCAATGAGCAGTTCTTC. The encoded protein is CASSVPTGGPNEQFF.

The rearrangement uses TRBV7-9 and TRBJ1-2; 10 nucleotides match TRBD1. The CDR3 has 16 residues. The junction had 10 bases not matched to a gene; V was cut back by 5 bases and J by 4 bases. CDR1 SEHNR and CDR2 FQNEAQ come from the germline V gene (reference sequence). CDR3 coding DNA: TGTGCCAGCAGCCCTACCGGGACAGGGGACATCTATGGCTACACCTTC. Protein sequence: CASSPTGTGDIYGYTF.

This clone showed up just once. The chain carries TRBV6-6 and TRBJ1-2; no firm D call. Deletions cut 5 bases from V and 0 bases from J, with 7 bases between. Germline assignment: CDR1 MNHNY and CDR2 SVGAGI (reference sequence). This CDR3 has 13 residues. CDR3 in amino acids: CASSPKSNYGYTF. The CDR3 DNA reads TGTGCCAGCAGTCCCAAATCTAACTATGGCTACACCTTC.

The gene calls are TRBV6-1 and TRBJ1-5, with unresolved D. Germline lookup yields CDR1 MNHNS and CDR2 SASEGT. The germline V and J ends were trimmed by 0 bases and 7 bases, with 10 bases remaining between them. The CDR3 loop spans 14 amino acids. CDR3 loop: CASSEARGWQPQHF. Here the CDR3 DNA reads TGTGCCAGCAGTGAAGCTCGGGGATGGCAGCCCCAGCATTTT.

The chain employs TRBV27 and TRBJ2-5; no clear D gene. The J call is in doubt because the DNA end fits TRBJ2-7 better. CDR3 length: 16 amino acids. Germline values: CDR1 MNHEY, CDR2 SMNVEV (reference sequence). CDR3 nucleotide sequence: TGTGCCAGCAGTTTGTTTCATAACAGCCGCCCCTACGAGCAGTACTTC. Translation gives CASSLFHNSRPYEQYF.

The chain is built from TRBV9 and TRBJ1-5; 7 bases agree with TRBD1. The CDR3 length is 15 residues. Germline V CDR1 and CDR2: SGDLS, YYNGEE. J gave up 2 bases and V 4 bases, and 6 bases lay outside the gene matches. For the CDR3, the DNA is TGTGCCAGCAGCCTGGGGACAGTTGGCAATCAGCCCCAGCATTTT. This translates into CASSLGTVGNQPQHF.

This rearrangement joins TRBV7-9 to TRBJ2-1; 12 nucleotides agree with TRBD2. The germline gives CDR1 SEHNR, CDR2 FQNEAQ (reference sequence). This CDR3 has 18 amino acids. Trimming removed 0 bases from V and 9 bases from J; junction bases left unmatched: 12. The CDR3 sequence is CASSLAGLAGGPAGEQFF. The CDR3 bases are TGTGCCAGCAGCTTAGCGGGGCTAGCGGGGGGGCCCGCAGGTGAGCAGTTCTTC.

In DNA, the CDR3 is TGTGCCAGCAGCCGAAAGCCGAACACTGAAGCTTTCTTT. Residues: CASSRKPNTEAFF. The chain uses TRBV14 and TRBJ1-1; no clear D. The CDR3 is 13 amino acids. Between the trimmed V and J ends, which lost 4 bases and 1 base, there was a span of 7 bases. Germline-derived CDR1 and CDR2 are SGHDN and FVKESK. The whole variable domain, filled in from reference TRBV14 and TRBJ1-1, reads EAGVTQFPSHSVIEKGQTVTLRCDPISGHDNLYWYRRVMGKEIKFLLHFVKESKQDESGMPNNRFLAERTGGTYSTLKVQPAELEDSGVYFCASSRKPNTEAFFGQGTRLTVV.

The rearrangement links TRBV7-8 to TRBJ2-1, with D maybe TRBD1 (6 bases). CDR3 length: 13 amino acids. Germline V lookup: CDR1 SGHVS, CDR2 FQNEAQ. The V end was cut by 7 bases, the J end by 3 bases, with 10 bases between. The CDR3 region is CASISDSYNEQFF. In nucleotides, the CDR3 is TGTGCCAGCATTTCGGACAGCTACAATGAGCAGTTCTTC.

In its sample, this clone was seen a few times. V gene TRBV2 combines with J gene TRBJ2-2, with 11 nucleotides matching TRBD1. From germline, CDR1 is SNHLY and CDR2 FYNNEI. The CDR3 runs 16 residues. Losses at the gene ends were 3 bases for V and 4 bases for J; bases not matched to a gene: 4. DNA of the CDR3: TGTGCCAGCAGTGAGACGGGACAGGGGGTCACCGGGGAGCTGTTTTTT. Translating gives CASSETGQGVTGELFF.

The rearrangement joins TRBV9 to TRBJ2-5; 7 nucleotides match TRBD2. The CDR3 consists of 15 residues. Germline values: CDR1 SGDLS, CDR2 YYNGEE. V lost 4 bases to trimming and J lost 2 bases; unmatched junction nucleotides: 8. The CDR3 DNA sequence: TGTGCCAGCAGCACATGGGAGGGCCTGCAAGAGACCCAGTACTTC. Protein: CASSTWEGLQETQYF.

This rearrangement joins TRBV5-1 to TRBJ2-5, with TRBD1 matching over 8 bases. This CDR3 comprises 12 residues. The trim removed 4 bases at V and 7 bases at J, leaving 3 bases unmatched. Germline V lookup: CDR1 SGHRS, CDR2 YFSETQ. The chain's CDR3 is CASSPGGGTQYF. CDR3 coding DNA: TGCGCCAGCAGCCCAGGGGGCGGGACCCAGTACTTC.

CDR3 sequence reads: CASSFQGAMNTEAFF. Here the CDR3 DNA reads TGTGCCAGCAGCTTCCAGGGGGCCATGAACACTGAAGCTTTCTTT. The chain employs TRBV11-3 and TRBJ1-1; 8 bases are shared with TRBD1. V shed 3 bases, J shed 0 bases, and the junction held 3 bases outside the gene matches. The CDR3 length is 15 residues. Germline lookup yields CDR1 SGHNT and CDR2 YENEEA.

The chain carries TRBV7-9 and TRBJ1-6; D remains ambiguous. From germline, CDR1 is SEHNR and CDR2 FQNEAQ (reference sequence). The length of the CDR3 is 16 residues. V was pared by 5 bases and J by 7 bases, with 18 bases between. The CDR3 reads CASSPQGRVGNSPLHF. CDR3 nucleotide sequence: TGTGCCAGCAGCCCCCAAGGGAGGGTTGGCAATTCACCCCTCCACTTT.

The chain is built from TRBV6-6 and TRBJ2-1; 8 nucleotides align to TRBD1. The CDR3 sequence is 15 residues long. CDR1 and CDR2 from the germline V gene are MNHNY and SVGAGI (reference sequence). The V and J ends lost 4 bases and 9 bases, in that order; junction bases with no gene match: 11. The CDR3 nucleotides read TGTGCCAGCAGTTCACCGGGGACAGGTAATAGTGAGCAGTTCTTC. Protein: CASSSPGTGNSEQFF.

This sequence joins TRBV7-3 and TRBJ1-1; the D is unclear. Trimming removed 5 bases at V and 4 bases at J, with 14 bases between. Germline assignment: CDR1 SGHTA and CDR2 FQGTGA. The CDR3 extends over 14 amino acids. The CDR3 region has the DNA TGTGCCAGCAGCCCTGACGGGTCGTCCACTGAAGCTTTCTTT. It is translated as CASSPDGSSTEAFF.

The chain couples TRBV6-4 to TRBJ2-1; 10 bases align to TRBD2. The trim removed 6 bases at V and 2 bases at J, leaving 7 bases unmatched. The CDR3 consists of 16 residues. Looked up from germline, CDR1 is MRHNA and CDR2 is SNTAGT. The CDR3 DNA sequence: TGTGCCAGCAGGCCCAAAGCGGGGGGGGCCTACAATGAGCAGTTCTTC. This translates into CASRPKAGGAYNEQFF.

The V and J genes are TRBV27 and TRBJ2-3, with 10 bases identical to TRBD2. The V gene's germline CDR1 is MNHEY and CDR2 SMNVEV (reference sequence). The length of the CDR3 is 16 residues. Germline trimming cut 5 bases from V and 0 bases from J; bases unmatched to any gene: 5. The CDR3 nucleotides read TGTGCCAGCAGTCCCAGGACTAGCGGTAGCACAGATACGCAGTATTTT. This sequence encodes CASSPRTSGSTDTQYF.